This TCR beta chain comes out of a study of T cell clones after liver transplantation. Across the whole study: Pre-transplant mixed lymphocyte reactions yielded third-party-reactive TCRbeta sequences as comparators for graft-donor-reactive sequences. Whole-study findings and limits: In two subjects, few donor cells limited the measurable donor-reactive repertoire. A significant post-transplant drop in circulating graft-donor-reactive CD4 TCRbeta sequences occurred in most of the 8 subjects. Graft donor-reactive T cells may have migrated into the graft rather than being deleted.

Germline lookup yields CDR1 SNHLY and CDR2 FYNNEI. V was pared by 1 base and J by 5 bases, with 11 bases between. The CDR3 is 14 amino acids. Assay used: immunoSEQ multiplex PCR; TCRdb lists only in-frame clones, some missing. The sample has 40,000 to 65,000 clones; approximately 84% are singletons. As for this clone: Its antigen is not known.

V usage is TRBV2 and J usage is TRBJ2-5, with D hard to call. This receptor was taken from a human donor who received a liver transplant. The sequences come from CD4+ T cells from blood, collected before liver transplant. The CDR3 sequence is CASSEGMVYETQYF. CDR3 sequence (DNA): TGTGCCAGCAGTGAAGGGATGGTGTATGAGACCCAGTACTTC.